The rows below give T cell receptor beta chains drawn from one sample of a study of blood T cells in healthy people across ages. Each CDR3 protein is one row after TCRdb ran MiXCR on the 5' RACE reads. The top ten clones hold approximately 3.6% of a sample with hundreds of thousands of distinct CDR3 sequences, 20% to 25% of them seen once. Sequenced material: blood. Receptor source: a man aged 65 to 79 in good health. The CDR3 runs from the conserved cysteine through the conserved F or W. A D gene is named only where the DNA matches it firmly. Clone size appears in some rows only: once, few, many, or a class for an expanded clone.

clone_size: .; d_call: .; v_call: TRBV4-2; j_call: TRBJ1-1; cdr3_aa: CASSQEEQETEAFF; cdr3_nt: TGTGCCAGCAGCCAAGAAGAACAGGAAACTGAAGCTTTCTTT
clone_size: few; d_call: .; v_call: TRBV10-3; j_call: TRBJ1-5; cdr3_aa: CAISEGGIDNQPQHF; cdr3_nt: TGTGCCATCAGTGAAGGGGGGATCGACAATCAGCCCCAGCATTTT
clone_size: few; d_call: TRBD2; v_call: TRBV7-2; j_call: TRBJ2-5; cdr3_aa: CASSSVVAGGPETQYF; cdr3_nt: TGTGCCAGCAGCTCCGTTGTGGCGGGGGGGCCTGAGACCCAGTACTTC
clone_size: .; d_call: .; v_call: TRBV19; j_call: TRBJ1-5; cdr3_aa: CASSIASNQPQHF; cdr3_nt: TGTGCCAGTAGTATAGCCAGTAATCAGCCCCAGCATTTT
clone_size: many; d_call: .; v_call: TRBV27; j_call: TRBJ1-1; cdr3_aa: CASSPNTKTEAFF; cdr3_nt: TGTGCCAGCAGTCCCAACACAAAGACTGAAGCTTTCTTT
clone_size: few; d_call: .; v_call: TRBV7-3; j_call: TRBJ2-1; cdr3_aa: CAGSKTDRGNEQFF; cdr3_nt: TGTGCCGGCAGCAAAACGGACCGGGGGAATGAGCAGTTCTTC
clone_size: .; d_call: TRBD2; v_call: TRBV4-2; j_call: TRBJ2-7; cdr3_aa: CASSRISGSLYEQYF; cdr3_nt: TGTGCCAGCAGCCGAATTAGCGGGAGTTTATACGAGCAGTACTTC
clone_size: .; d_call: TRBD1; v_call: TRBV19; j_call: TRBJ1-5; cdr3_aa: CASITQGASNQPQHF; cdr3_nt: TGTGCCAGTATTACGCAGGGGGCCTCCAATCAGCCCCAGCATTTT
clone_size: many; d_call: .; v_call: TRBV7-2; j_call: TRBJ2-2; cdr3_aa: CASSRRAGELFF; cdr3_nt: TGTGCCAGCAGCCGACGGGCCGGGGAGCTGTTTTTT
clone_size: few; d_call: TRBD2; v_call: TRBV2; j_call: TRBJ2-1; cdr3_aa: CASSVAPAGGVNEQFF; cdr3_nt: TGTGCCAGCAGTGTGGCCCCAGCGGGAGGGGTAAATGAGCAGTTCTTC
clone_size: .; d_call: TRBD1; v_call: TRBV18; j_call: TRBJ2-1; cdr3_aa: CASSTGTGLFDNEQFF; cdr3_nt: TGTGCCAGCTCGACCGGGACAGGGCTCTTTGACAATGAGCAGTTCTTC
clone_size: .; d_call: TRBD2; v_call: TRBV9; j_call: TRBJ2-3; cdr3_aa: CASSAGLAEITDTQYF; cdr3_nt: TGTGCCAGCAGCGCCGGACTAGCGGAAATCACAGATACGCAGTATTTT
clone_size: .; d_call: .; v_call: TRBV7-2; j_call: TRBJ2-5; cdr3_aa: CASNQEWYQETQYF; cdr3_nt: TGTGCCAGCAACCAAGAGTGGTACCAAGAGACCCAGTACTTC
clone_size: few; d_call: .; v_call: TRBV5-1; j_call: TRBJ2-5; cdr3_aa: CASSKGQTGTQYF; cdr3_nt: TGCGCCAGCAGCAAAGGACAGACGGGGACCCAGTACTTC
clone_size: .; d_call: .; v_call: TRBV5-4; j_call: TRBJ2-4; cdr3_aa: CASSFGGNAKNIQYF; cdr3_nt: TGTGCCAGCAGCTTCGGCGGGAATGCCAAAAACATTCAGTACTTC
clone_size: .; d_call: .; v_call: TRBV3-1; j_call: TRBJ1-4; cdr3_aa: CASSPGGGNNEKLFF; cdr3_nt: TGTGCCAGCAGCCCTGGGGGAGGGAATAATGAAAAACTGTTTTTT
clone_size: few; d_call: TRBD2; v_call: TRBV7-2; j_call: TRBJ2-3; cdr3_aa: CASSRQIAGGPDTQYF; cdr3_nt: TGTGCCAGCAGCCGCCAGATAGCGGGAGGTCCAGATACGCAGTATTTT
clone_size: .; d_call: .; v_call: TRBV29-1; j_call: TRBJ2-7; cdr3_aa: CSPWSVEDYEVPYEQYF; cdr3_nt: TGCAGCCCTTGGAGCGTTGAAGATTATGAGGTTCCCTACGAGCAGTACTTC
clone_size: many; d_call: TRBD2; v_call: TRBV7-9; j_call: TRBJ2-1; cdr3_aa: CASSPRLAGPSYNEQFF; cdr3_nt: TGTGCCAGCAGCCCCAGACTAGCGGGACCATCCTACAATGAGCAGTTCTTC
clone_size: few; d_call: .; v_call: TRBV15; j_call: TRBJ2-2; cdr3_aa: CATSREVTNTGELFF; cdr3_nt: TGTGCCACCAGCAGAGAGGTCACGAACACCGGGGAGCTGTTTTTT
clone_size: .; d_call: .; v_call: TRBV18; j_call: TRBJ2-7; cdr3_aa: CASSLDSSSDEQYF; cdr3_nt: TGTGCCAGCTCACTGGACTCGTCCTCGGACGAGCAGTACTTC
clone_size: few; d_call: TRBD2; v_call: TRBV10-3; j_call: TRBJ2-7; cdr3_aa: CAISLAGASYEQYF; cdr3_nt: TGTGCCATCAGTCTAGCGGGAGCGTCCTACGAGCAGTACTTC
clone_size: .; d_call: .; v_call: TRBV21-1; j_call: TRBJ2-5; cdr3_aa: CASSKGGGEETQYF; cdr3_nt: TGTGCCAGCAGCAAGGGTGGGGGAGAAGAGACCCAGTACTTC
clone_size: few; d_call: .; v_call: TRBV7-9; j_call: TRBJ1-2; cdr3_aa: CASSLVDGVAYGYTF; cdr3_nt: TGTGCCAGCAGCTTAGTAGACGGAGTAGCCTATGGCTACACCTTC
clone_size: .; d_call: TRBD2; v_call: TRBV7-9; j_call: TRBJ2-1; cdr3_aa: CASSLGGSEQFF; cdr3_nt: TGCGCCAGCAGCTTGGGGGGGAGTGAGCAGTTCTTC
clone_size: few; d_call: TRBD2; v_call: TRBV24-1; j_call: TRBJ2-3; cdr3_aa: CATSDRTSADTQYF; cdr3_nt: TGTGCCACCAGTGACCGGACTAGTGCAGATACGCAGTATTTT
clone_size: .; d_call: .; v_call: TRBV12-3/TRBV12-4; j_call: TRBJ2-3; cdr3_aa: CASSLVQGRTDTQYF; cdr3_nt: TGTGCCAGCAGTTTAGTTCAGGGGAGAACAGATACGCAGTATTTT
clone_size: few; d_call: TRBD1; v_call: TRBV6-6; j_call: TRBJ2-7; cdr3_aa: CASSRPGQGYEQYF; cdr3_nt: TGTGCCAGCAGTAGACCGGGACAGGGTTACGAGCAGTACTTC
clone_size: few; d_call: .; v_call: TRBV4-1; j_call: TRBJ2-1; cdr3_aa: CASSQQQGGPYNEQFF; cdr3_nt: TGCGCCAGCAGCCAACAACAGGGCGGGCCCTACAATGAGCAGTTCTTC